Following are 10 T cell receptor beta chains from one sample sequenced in a study of cytomegalovirus exposure and HLA in healthy donors. Generated by immunoSEQ multiplex PCR, the TCRdb table keeps only in-frame clones and is missing some. The sample contains approximately 100,000 clones, about 88% of which appear only once. What was sequenced was PBMCs. These receptors originate from a woman under 30 in good health and CMV-seronegative.

This clone has only one observation. The genes are TRBV9 and TRBJ2-1; a weak D match, TRBD1 (6 bases). CDR1 is SGDLS and CDR2 is YYNGEE in the germline V gene. The length of the CDR3 is 14 residues. V was cut by 3 bases and J by 9 bases, with 16 bases left in between. Here the CDR3 DNA reads TGTGCCAGCAGCGGATGGACAGCCCGCGGTGAGCAGTTCTTC. This gives the protein CASSGWTARGEQFF.

The count of this clone is one. The rearrangement links TRBV15 to TRBJ2-5, with D tentatively TRBD1 (5 bases). CDR1 LNHNV and CDR2 YYDKDF come from the germline V gene (reference sequence). Between the trimmed V and J ends, which lost 5 bases and 2 bases, there was a span of 15 bases. This CDR3 has 15 residues. The CDR3 DNA follows: TGTGCCACCAGCTTCCCGACAGTGTCTCAAGAGACCCAGTACTTC. This gives the protein CATSFPTVSQETQYF.

The rearrangement joins TRBV2 to TRBJ2-2; TRBD1 matches at 7 bases. V was clipped by 7 bases and J by 6 bases; unmatched bases: 2. The CDR3 runs 12 residues. Looked up from germline, CDR1 is SNHLY and CDR2 is FYNNEI. This chain's CDR3 is CASNRGPGELFF. In nucleotides, the CDR3 is TGTGCCAGCAATAGGGGGCCCGGGGAGCTGTTTTTT. Using reference TRBV2 and TRBJ2-2 for the parts outside the CDR3, the full variable domain is EPEVTQTPSHQVTQMGQEVILRCVPISNHLYFYWYRQILGQKVEFLVSFYNNEISEKSEIFDDQFSVERPDGSNFTLKIRSTKLEDSAMYFCASNRGPGELFFGEGSRLTVL.

CDR3 DNA sequence: TGTGGGGTGGCAGGGGTGCCTGGAAACACCATATATTTT. Protein: CGVAGVPGNTIYF. The V call is TRBV6-1, the J call TRBJ1-3, with D tentatively TRBD1 (6 bases). Germline V gene data show CDR1 as MNHNS and CDR2 as SASEGT. The CDR3 totals 13 residues.

The chain links TRBV28 to TRBJ1-2; D is unresolved. The CDR3 sequence is 13 residues long. In germline, CDR1 is MDHEN, CDR2 SYDVKM. V gave up 7 bases and J gave up 8 bases, with 17 bases separating them. CDR3 sequence (DNA): TGTGCCAGCATCCGAGGAGGGTCCGGAGGCTACACCTTC. Its protein product is CASIRGGSGGYTF.

The V call is TRBV18, the J call TRBJ2-5, with TRBD1 identical over 11 bases. V lost 3 bases and J lost 4; bases outside the gene matches: 1. Germline V lookup: CDR1 KGHSH, CDR2 LQKENI. The CDR3 loop spans 14 amino acids. The CDR3 here is CASSPGTGGETQYF. The CDR3 region has the DNA TGTGCCAGCTCACCGGGGACAGGGGGAGAGACCCAGTACTTC.

The chain joins TRBV27 to TRBJ2-7; 11 bases align to TRBD1. This CDR3 is built from 15 residues. Germline V gene sequence: CDR1 MNHEY, CDR2 SMNVEV (reference sequence). The V gene end was trimmed by 5 bases and the J gene end by 4 bases; junction bases not matched to a gene: 7. CDR3 sequence reads: CASSGTRDRGYEQYF. For the CDR3, the DNA is TGTGCCAGCAGTGGTACCCGGGACAGGGGGTACGAGCAGTACTTC.

The V call is TRBV15, the J call TRBJ2-5; 13 bases match TRBD2. The junction had 8 bases not matched to a gene; V was cut back by 4 bases and J by 0 bases. From germline, CDR1 is LNHNV and CDR2 YYDKDF (reference sequence). The CDR3 consists of 18 residues. In DNA, the CDR3 is TGTGCCACCAGCACTAGGCGGACTAGCGGGGGTTACCAAGAGACCCAGTACTTC. Protein product: CATSTRRTSGGYQETQYF.

This chain uses TRBV19 with TRBJ2-5, with D possibly being TRBD1 (5 bases). CDR1 is LNHDA and CDR2 is SQIVND in the germline V gene (reference sequence). Trimming took off 3 bases at V and 2 bases at J, with 13 bases between the two ends. This CDR3 is 15 amino acids long. CDR3 in DNA: TGTGCCAGTAGTATTGCCAGGGCCACTCAAGAGACCCAGTACTTC. It translates to CASSIARATQETQYF. The full variable domain, with the rest looked up from reference TRBV19 and TRBJ2-5, is DGGITQSPKYLFRKEGQNVTLSCEQNLNHDAMYWYRQDPGQGLRLIYYSQIVNDFQKGDIAEGYSVSREKKESFPLTVTSAQKNPTAFYLCASSIARATQETQYFGPGTRLLVL.

The rearrangement links TRBV30 to TRBJ2-1; 8 bases align to TRBD2. V lost 2 bases, J lost 2 bases, and 5 bases stayed unmatched. Looked up from germline, CDR1 is GTSNPN and CDR2 is SVGIG (reference sequence). CDR3 size: 15 residues. This CDR3 is CAWSRASGPYNEQFF. Written as DNA, the CDR3 is TGTGCCTGGAGTCGGGCTAGCGGGCCCTACAATGAGCAGTTCTTC.